There are a few counts of the clone carrying this T cell receptor (beta chain). Via MiXCR, TCRdb re-called the RT-PCR reads, giving one row per CDR3 protein. The table has 550,000 to 750,000 distinct CDR3 sequences, 11% to 15% seen once. Germline CDR1 SGHTA, CDR2 FQGNSA. The length of the CDR3 is 17 residues. V shed 5 bases and J 0 bases; nucleotides not matched to a gene: 11. The chain links TRBV7-2 to TRBJ2-3; 7 nucleotides agree with TRBD2. Source material: memory CD4+ T cells from blood. This TCR was sampled from a female donor in good health, serving as a healthy control. The CDR3: CASSRDVGGTSTDTQYF. CDR3 DNA: TGTGCCAGCAGCCGCGACGTGGGAGGGACTAGCACAGATACGCAGTATTTT.